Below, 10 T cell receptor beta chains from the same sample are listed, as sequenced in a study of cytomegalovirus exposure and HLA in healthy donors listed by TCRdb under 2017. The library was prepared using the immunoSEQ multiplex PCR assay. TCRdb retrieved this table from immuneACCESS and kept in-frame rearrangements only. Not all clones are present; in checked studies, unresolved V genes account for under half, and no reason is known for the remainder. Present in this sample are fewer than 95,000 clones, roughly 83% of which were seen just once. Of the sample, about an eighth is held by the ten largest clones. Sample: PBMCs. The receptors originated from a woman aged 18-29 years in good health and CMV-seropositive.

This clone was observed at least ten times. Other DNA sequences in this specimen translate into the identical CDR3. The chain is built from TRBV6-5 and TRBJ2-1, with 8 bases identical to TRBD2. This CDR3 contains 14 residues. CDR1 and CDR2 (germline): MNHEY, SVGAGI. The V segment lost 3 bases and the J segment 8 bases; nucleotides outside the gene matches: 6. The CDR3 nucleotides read TGTGCCAGCAGTTATCAACGGGGGGGCCATGAGCAGTTCTTC. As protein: CASSYQRGGHEQFF.

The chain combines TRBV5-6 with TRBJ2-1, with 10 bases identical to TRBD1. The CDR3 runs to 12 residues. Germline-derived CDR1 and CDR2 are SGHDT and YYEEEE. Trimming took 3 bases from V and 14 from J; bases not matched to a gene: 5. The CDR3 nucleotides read TGTGCCAGCAGCTCATATGGGACAGGGGAGTTCTTC. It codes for CASSSYGTGEFF.

CDR3 in amino acids: CASSPGEAETQYF. The CDR3 nucleotides are TGTGCCAGCTCACCAGGAGAAGCGGAGACCCAGTACTTC. J is TRBJ2-5 and V is TRBV18; D is uncertain. Trimming took 2 bases from V and 5 from J, leaving 9 bases between them. The CDR3 is made up of 13 amino acids. Germline lookup yields CDR1 KGHSH and CDR2 LQKENI.

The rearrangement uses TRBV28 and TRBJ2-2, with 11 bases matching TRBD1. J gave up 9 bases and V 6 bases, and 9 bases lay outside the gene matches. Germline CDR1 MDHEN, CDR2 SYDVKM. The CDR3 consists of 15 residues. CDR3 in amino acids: CASSYGTGGNRELFF. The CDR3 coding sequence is TGTGCCAGCAGCTATGGGACAGGGGGTAACAGGGAGCTGTTTTTT.

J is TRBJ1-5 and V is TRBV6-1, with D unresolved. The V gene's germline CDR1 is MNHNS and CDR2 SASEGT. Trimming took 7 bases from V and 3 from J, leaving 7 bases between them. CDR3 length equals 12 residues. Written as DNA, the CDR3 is TGTGCCAGCACTAATTACAATCAGCCCCAGCATTTT. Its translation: CASTNYNQPQHF.

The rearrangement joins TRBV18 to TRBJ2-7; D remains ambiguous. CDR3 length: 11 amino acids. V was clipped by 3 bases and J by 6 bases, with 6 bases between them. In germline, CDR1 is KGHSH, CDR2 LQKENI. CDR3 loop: CASSPSLEQYF. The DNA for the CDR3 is TGTGCCAGCTCACCGTCACTCGAGCAGTACTTC.

CDR3 sequence reads: CASSSRIIAGTKPPLHF. The CDR3 DNA follows: TGTGCCAGCAGCTCCCGAATTATCGCAGGGACTAAGCCACCCCTCCACTTT. The chain is built from TRBV7-4 and TRBJ1-6; tentative D call: TRBD1 (5 bases). The germline CDR1 and CDR2 sequences are SGHVT and SQSDAQ. The V end lost 4 bases, the J end lost 11 bases, and 24 bases lay between the germline ends. The CDR3 sequence is 17 residues long.

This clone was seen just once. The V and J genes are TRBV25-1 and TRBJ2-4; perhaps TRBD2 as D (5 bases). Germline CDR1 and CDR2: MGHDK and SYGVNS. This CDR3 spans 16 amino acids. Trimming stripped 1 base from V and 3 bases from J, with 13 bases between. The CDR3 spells CASSEFEGRGKNIQYF. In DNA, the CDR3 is TGTGCCAGCAGTGAATTTGAGGGCCGGGGCAAAAACATTCAGTACTTC.

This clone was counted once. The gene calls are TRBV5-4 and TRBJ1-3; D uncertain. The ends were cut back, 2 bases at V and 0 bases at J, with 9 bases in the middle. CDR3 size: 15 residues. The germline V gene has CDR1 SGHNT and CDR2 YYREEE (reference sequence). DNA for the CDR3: TGTGCCAGCAGCTTTGGGCAGCTCTCTGGAAACACCATATATTTT. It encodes CASSFGQLSGNTIYF.

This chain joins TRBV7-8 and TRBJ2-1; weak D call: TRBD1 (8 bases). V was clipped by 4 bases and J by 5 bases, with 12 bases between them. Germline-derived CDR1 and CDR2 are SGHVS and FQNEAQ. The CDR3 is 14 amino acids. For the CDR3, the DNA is TGTGCCAGCAGCTGGACAGGGAGGGACAATGAGCAGTTCTTC. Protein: CASSWTGRDNEQFF.